This T cell receptor beta chain was documented in a study of CD8+ T cells in alopecia areata. Study context: A regimen of oral tofacitinib, 5 to 10 mg twice daily, was given to treated patients.

As the sequencing template, cDNA was produced by extracting RNA and reverse transcribing it. Sequencing was performed with immunoSEQ multiplex PCR; in TCRdb, only in-frame clones are kept and a portion is missing. Of about 12,000 clones listed, 57% are singletons. General observations from the study: Whereas mice showed it more clearly, TCR sharing across patients was murkier, possibly because of HLA.

As to this clone: Antigen unknown.

It was from alopecia areata patients that lesional scalp punch biopsies and peripheral blood were collected. This sequence was found in a human donor with alopecia areata. Sequenced: skin.

The CDR3 protein is CASRTAVVVSSGTPNTGELFF. The CDR3 DNA sequence: TGTGCCAGCAGGACTGCAGTGGTTGTTTCTAGCGGGACCCCGAACACCGGGGAGCTGTTTTTT. This chain connects TRBV28 to TRBJ2-2; 9 positions match TRBD2. Trimming removed 6 bases from V and 0 bases from J; junction bases left unmatched: 20. CDR1 and CDR2 (germline): MDHEN, SYDVKM. There are 21 residues in the CDR3.